The clone carrying this T cell receptor beta chain was seen a handful of times. Antigen unknown. This record comes from a study of vaccination effects on CD4 cells after COVID-19. Study findings and constraints: Convalescent patients were scarce in the study, and it lacked early post-infection timepoints.

The data were produced by immunoSEQ multiplex PCR, yet TCRdb's version contains in-frame clones alone and is incomplete. The data hold tens of thousands of clones, with more than 65% observed a single time. V lost 4 bases, J lost 5 bases, and 12 bases lay in between. Germline V gives CDR1 MNHEY, CDR2 SVGAGI. This CDR3 spans 14 amino acids. In the ViraFEST assay, antigen-specific CD4+ clonotypes were identified by expansion after peptide-pool stimulation. After roughly eleven days in culture, the CD4+ T cells were isolated. The participants, recipients of two vaccine doses, got either BNT162b2 or mRNA-1273.

This sequence joins TRBV6-5 and TRBJ1-5, with D possibly TRBD1 on 5 matching bases. This specimen was CD4+ T cells from PBMCs cultured with HCoV-NL63 spike peptides, taken after COVID-19 vaccination. The TCR comes from a human donor who received a COVID-19 vaccine. The CDR3: CASSSDRRDQPQHF. The CDR3, as DNA: TGTGCCAGCAGTTCAGATCGCAGGGATCAGCCCCAGCATTTT.